This TCR beta chain derives from a study of long-term antiretroviral therapy in people with HIV. Assay version v3.0 of immunoSEQ was used, and it was run at survey level. Data came from immunoSEQ multiplex PCR; TCRdb stores just in-frame clones and leaves some out. The table includes fewer than 20,000 clones, about 95% detected once. V lost 2 bases, J lost 2 bases, and 5 bases stayed unmatched. Germline-derived CDR1 and CDR2 are SGHAT and FQDESV (reference sequence). This CDR3 is built from 16 residues. The chain recombines TRBV11-1 with TRBJ2-5; 10 bases agree with TRBD2. This specimen consisted of unsorted PBMCs, obtained around 6.4 years after starting antiretroviral therapy. The source of this sequence is a woman aged 45-65 years with HIV. CDR3 residues: CASSLRLAGAQETQYF. CDR3 nucleotides: TGTGCCAGCAGCTTAAGGCTAGCGGGAGCTCAAGAGACCCAGTACTTC.